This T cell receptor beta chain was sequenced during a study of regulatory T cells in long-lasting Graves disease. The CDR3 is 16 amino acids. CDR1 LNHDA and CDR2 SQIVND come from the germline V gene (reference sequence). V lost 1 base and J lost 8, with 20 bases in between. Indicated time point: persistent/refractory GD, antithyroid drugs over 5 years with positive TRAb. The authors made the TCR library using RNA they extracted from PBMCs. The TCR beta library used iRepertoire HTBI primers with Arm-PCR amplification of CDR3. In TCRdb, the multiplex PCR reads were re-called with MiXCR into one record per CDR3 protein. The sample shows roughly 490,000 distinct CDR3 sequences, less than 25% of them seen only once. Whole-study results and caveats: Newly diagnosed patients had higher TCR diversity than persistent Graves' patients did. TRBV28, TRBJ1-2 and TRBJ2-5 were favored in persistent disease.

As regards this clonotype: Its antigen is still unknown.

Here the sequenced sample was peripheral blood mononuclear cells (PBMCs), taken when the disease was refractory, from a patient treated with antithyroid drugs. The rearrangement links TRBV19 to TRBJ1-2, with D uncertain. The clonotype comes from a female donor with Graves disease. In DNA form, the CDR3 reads TGTGCCAGTAGTATAGCCCCGGGCCCGGGCGCAAGGGGCTACACCTTC. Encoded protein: CASSIAPGPGARGYTF.